Sequencing of this TCR beta chain was carried out in a study of T cell repertoires in cytomegalovirus infection. Study results and caveats: Within the response measured ex vivo, HLA-C-restricted CMV-specific TCR beta clonotypes were dominant.

This clonotype has at least ten counts. Its antigen is not known. TCRdb ran MiXCR on the reads and lists one entry per CDR3 protein. The sample lists roughly 630,000 distinct CDR3 sequences, approximately 24% occurring once. V gave up 1 base and J gave up 8 bases, with 15 bases separating them. There are 15 residues in the CDR3. Germline values: CDR1 SGHVS, CDR2 FNYEAQ. This rearrangement joins TRBV7-6 to TRBJ2-1; the D is unclear. The receptor comes from a human donor in good health (CMV status not recorded). Some clones in this sample may be carry-over from other donors' samples. The sequenced sample was CD8+ T cells from PBMCs. The CDR3 reads CASSLVPGPKDEQFF. DNA for the CDR3: TGTGCCAGCAGCTTAGTGCCAGGTCCTAAGGATGAGCAGTTCTTC.